This TCR beta chain was profiled in a study of identical twins (TCRdb year 2016). In terms of the full investigation: To test whether fetal clonotypes persist, the study used deep sequencing on TCR alpha and beta repertoires from monozygotic twins, unrelated adults of various ages, and cord blood. To rule out contamination, the twin experiments were replicated at different times with different library preparation protocols.

Libraries came from 5' RACE. The instrument given in TCRdb is Illumina HiSeq 2000. Template switching introduced a universal primer binding site; the final cDNA contained a unique molecular identifier, enabling accurate counting of TCR cDNA molecules. Specific primers in the conserved constant-segment region were used to synthesize first-strand cDNA for TCR alpha and beta chains. Each cDNA library was double barcoded, with a SMART-Mk sample barcode plus Illumina barcodes, to control for contamination. TruSeq adapter sequences, together with Illumina sample barcodes, were added in two successive PCR steps. The Illumina HiSeq platform was used with custom primers to sequence TCR alpha and beta cDNA libraries. Per the source publication's procedure: MiGEC was used to process raw reads and extract unique molecular identifiers, and MiXCR was used to find CDR3 positions. For each individual, recombination models were inferred using an EM algorithm with the repgenHMM and IGoR tools. Shared clonotype analysis was performed with the tcR package in R, normalizing sharing by the product of cloneset sizes. To study raw recombination free of thymic and clonal selection effects, out-of-frame nonproductive sequences were analyzed. TCRdb ran its own pipeline on the public reads, namely fastp trimming at Q25 and MiXCR clone calling, and kept in-frame beta chains. Every entry covers one CDR3 protein and lists the most common genes and DNA from its rows. TCRdb, not the authors, supplied the V and J calls. The sample profile shows some 900,000 distinct CDR3 sequences; more than 9% of them were found once. Together, the top ten hold 1.5% to 2% of the sample.

Results the study describes overall, beyond this receptor: Fewer insertions were carried by abundant cord blood beta clonotypes, a similar but weaker trend appeared in young adult naive repertoires, and no such trend appeared in memory repertoires. Conclusions relied on cross-sectional statistical analysis, since the same donors could not be followed over many years. Recombination models systematically underestimated out-of-frame TCR alpha sharing in monozygotic twins but agreed with sharing between unrelated individuals. Invariant T cells such as MAIT and iNKT could partly confound zero-insertion analyses, although diverse VJ usage argued against such confounding for most clonotypes. In beta out-of-frame sequences, excess twin sharing was weaker, because having fewer shared sequences lowered the signal-to-noise ratio. Compared with coincidental sharing between unrelated individuals, out-of-frame TCR alpha sequences shared between twins showed an excess of sequences with low generation probability.

CDR1 and CDR2 were assigned from the germline V gene as SQVTM and ANQGSEA. There are 13 amino acids in the CDR3, from cysteine to phenylalanine inclusive. CDR3 DNA is the only sequence kept; it has 39 bases, read in frame from the first base. V is pared back by 5 bases and J by 4 bases, with 12 bases lying between the germline termini. In this sample, this clonotype turned up a few times. This receptor's antigen is unknown. The input lacks base qualities; no much larger clone sits a single base away. Only healthy Caucasian donors were included. The twin cohort consisted of three pairs of female monozygotic twins, all aged roughly 18 to 29 years. Peripheral blood mononuclear cells were used as the source from which RNA for TCR libraries was isolated. The data were also submitted as part of a second study, on yellow fever vaccine responses in identical twins. From the second report: The authors reported that the T cell response to vaccination in identical twins appeared partly convergent and partly personalized. In the study, vaccine-responding T cell clones were precisely tracked in identical twins.

Sequences were obtained from PBMCs. This TCR was recovered from a young woman in good health. Recombination linked TRBV29-1 to TRBJ2-1, and possibly TRBD2, on 5 matching bases. For the CDR3, the sequence is CSVPGVRYNEQFF. The base sequence is TGCAGCGTTCCCGGGGTGAGATACAATGAGCAGTTCTTC.